The rows below give T cell receptor beta chains drawn from one sample of a study of blood T cell repertoires in COVID-19. Sequencing was performed with immunoSEQ multiplex PCR; in TCRdb, only in-frame clones are kept and a portion is missing. The sample comprises 200,000 to 250,000 clones, 84% of which are singletons, and less than 2% rests with the top ten. Material: PBMCs or T cells enriched from blood (not recorded which). The origin of the receptors is a man aged 60 to 75 who had recovered from COVID-19. The CDR3 runs from the conserved cysteine through the conserved F or W. D genes are given only for firm matches. Some rows have no size entry. The others give once, few or many, or a class for an expanded clone.

>TRBV5-6|-|TRBJ2-7|-
TGTGCCAGCAGCTGGCTCGGACAGACCTACGAGCAGTACTTC
CASSWLGQTYEQYF
>TRBV4-3|TRBD1|TRBJ2-3|-
TGCGCCAGCAGCCAAGCCCTATCCCGGGACAGACCCACAGATACGCAGTATTTT
CASSQALSRDRPTDTQYF
>TRBV4-3|TRBD1|TRBJ1-2|-
TGCGCCAGCAGTCGCGACAGGGACTATGGCTACACCTTC
CASSRDRDYGYTF
>TRBV7-8|-|TRBJ2-1|-
TGTGCCAGCAGCTTATTAAGGGGCGTATACTACAATGAGCAGTTCTTC
CASSLLRGVYYNEQFF
>TRBV9|-|TRBJ1-1|-
TGTGCCAGCAGCGTAGAGCGGGAGGACACTGAAGCTTTCTTT
CASSVEREDTEAFF
>TRBV18|-|TRBJ1-3|-
TGTGCCAGCTCACCAAATTTGATCGGGAGCGCCTACTCTGGAAACACCATATATTTT
CASSPNLIGSAYSGNTIYF
>TRBV19|-|TRBJ1-5|-
TGTGCCAGTAGTCGAGAGGTTAGCAATCAGCCCCAGCATTTT
CASSREVSNQPQHF
>TRBV5-1|-|TRBJ1-2|-
TGCGCCAGCAGCTTGGCCCCCGGGTTTGGTGGCTACACCTTC
CASSLAPGFGGYTF
>TRBV14|TRBD1|TRBJ1-3|-
TGTGCCAGCAGCCAAACAGGGGGCTCTGGAAACACCATATATTTT
CASSQTGGSGNTIYF
>TRBV6-5|TRBD1|TRBJ1-1|-
TGTGCCAGCAGTTACTCCCGGACAGGGATCGGCACTGAAGCTTTCTTT
CASSYSRTGIGTEAFF
>TRBV27|TRBD1|TRBJ2-5|-
TGTGCCAGCAGTTCAACAGGGGTGGTGGAGACCCAGTACTTC
CASSSTGVVETQYF
>TRBV19|-|TRBJ1-5|-
TGTGCCAGTAGTATTGTGGACAGAGGGCAGCCCCAGCATTTT
CASSIVDRGQPQHF
>TRBV6-5|TRBD1|TRBJ1-1|-
TGTGCCAGCAGTTACACTCAACAGGGGGCGGGTACTGAAGCTTTCTTT
CASSYTQQGAGTEAFF
>TRBV6-1|TRBD1|TRBJ1-5|-
TGTGCCAGCCGTGACAGGGGGCAAGGTAACAATCAGCCCCAGCATTTT
CASRDRGQGNNQPQHF
>TRBV7-9|TRBD1|TRBJ1-2|-
TGTGCCAGCAGCCCACGGACAGGGGCAAATGGCTACACCTTC
CASSPRTGANGYTF
>TRBV27|-|TRBJ1-1|-
TGTGCCAGCAGCCCCTTCAGGGAACTCGGCACTGAAGCTTTCTTT
CASSPFRELGTEAFF
>TRBV5-5|-|TRBJ1-1|-
TGTGCCAGCAGTTCCGGGAACAAAGTTGAAGCTTTCTTT
CASSSGNKVEAFF
>TRBV4-3|-|TRBJ2-1|-
TGCGCCAGCAGCCAAGAAGGGACACTCTGGTATGAGCAGTTCTTC
CASSQEGTLWYEQFF
>TRBV5-1|TRBD1|TRBJ1-1|-
TGCGCCAGCAGCCCTAGCCCGGGACAGTTGAACACTGAAGCTTTCTTT
CASSPSPGQLNTEAFF
>TRBV24-1|-|TRBJ2-5|once
TGTGCCACCAGTGATACAGGGTCTGGAGAGACCCAGTACTTC
CATSDTGSGETQYF
>TRBV5-5|-|TRBJ2-5|-
TGTGCCAGCAGCCGCGGGCCGGGGGGCGAAGAGACCCAGTACTTC
CASSRGPGGEETQYF
>TRBV6-5|-|TRBJ1-1|few
TGTGCCAGCAGTTACTCCTTCGAGGTCTTTGGCACTGAAGCTTTCTTT
CASSYSFEVFGTEAFF
>TRBV10-3|-|TRBJ1-2|-
TGTGCCATCAGCAGGGGAGAGGATGGCTACACCTTC
CAISRGEDGYTF
>TRBV19|-|TRBJ2-2|-
TGTGCCAGTAGTATTAGAACCGGGGAGCTGTTTTTT
CASSIRTGELFF
>TRBV9|TRBD1|TRBJ1-4|once
TGTGCCAGCAGCGTATCGGGACAGGGAAATGAAAAACTGTTTTTT
CASSVSGQGNEKLFF
>TRBV19|-|TRBJ1-2|-
TGTGCCAGTAGTAACACAAACTATGGCTACACCTTC
CASSNTNYGYTF
>TRBV7-9|-|TRBJ1-1|-
TGTGCCAGCAGCTTCCCAGGGGAGGGCGGGGGCGAAGCTTTCTTT
CASSFPGEGGGEAFF
>TRBV27|-|TRBJ1-2|-
TGTGCCAGCAGTTGGAACCGACAAAGCTATGGCTACACCTTC
CASSWNRQSYGYTF
>TRBV7-2|-|TRBJ1-3|-
TGTGCCAGCAGCATGAGGGTTTCCTCTGGAAACACCATATATTTT
CASSMRVSSGNTIYF
>TRBV5-1|TRBD1|TRBJ2-2|-
TGCGCCAGCAGCGTACAGGGGTTCGGGGAGCTGTTTTTT
CASSVQGFGELFF
>TRBV7-2|-|TRBJ2-7|-
TGTGCCAGCAGCTTAGAGGCAGGTCGGGACTACGAGCAGTACTTC
CASSLEAGRDYEQYF
>TRBV6-5|-|TRBJ1-1|-
TGTGCCAGCAGTACAGGTTCGTCAAGGACTGAAGCTTTCTTT
CASSTGSSRTEAFF
>TRBV9|TRBD2|TRBJ2-1|-
TGTGCCAGCAGCGTGGGGGAGGGGCCCTACAATGAGCAGTTCTTC
CASSVGEGPYNEQFF
>TRBV15|TRBD1|TRBJ1-2|-
TGTGCCACCAGCAGAGATACAGGGGCGCAATTTAGTAACTATGGCTACACCTTC
CATSRDTGAQFSNYGYTF
>TRBV19|-|TRBJ1-2|-
TGTGCCAGTACTATCGGGCCAGGGGTTGGCTACACCTTC
CASTIGPGVGYTF